What follows are 23 T cell receptor beta chains derived from one specimen sequenced in a study of T cell responses to AZD1222 COVID-19 vaccine. Assay: immunoSEQ multiplex PCR; the TCRdb copy retains only in-frame clones and omits some. This sample yields around 110,000 clones, of which more than 75% are seen a single time; approximately 22% belongs to the top ten. The input for sequencing was peripheral blood, taken on day 0 of AZD1222 vaccination. The receptors were gathered from an adult in good health.

The CDR3 protein is CASSLAGGFSTDTQYF. In DNA, the CDR3 is TGTGCCAGCAGCTTAGCGGGGGGGTTCAGCACAGATACGCAGTATTTT. This chain links TRBV7-2 with TRBJ2-3, with 7 bases matching TRBD2. Losses at the gene ends were 0 bases for V and 0 bases for J; bases not matched to a gene: 3. Per germline, CDR1 SGHTA and CDR2 FQGNSA. The CDR3 loop spans 16 amino acids.

V usage is TRBV11-3 and J usage is TRBJ2-2; 13 bases match TRBD2. The CDR3 covers 15 residues. Germline V gives CDR1 SGHNT, CDR2 YENEEA. V shed 4 bases, J shed 7 bases, and the junction held 3 bases outside the gene matches. In DNA form, the CDR3 reads TGTGCCAGCAGCTCGGGACTAGCGGGGTTCGGGGAGCTGTTTTTT. Its translation is CASSSGLAGFGELFF.

The rearrangement joins TRBV7-2 to TRBJ2-5, with a tentative D call TRBD2 (6 bases). The CDR3 consists of 16 residues. Per germline, CDR1 SGHTA and CDR2 FQGNSA. The V end was cut by 5 bases, the J end by 5 bases, with 21 bases between. The CDR3 spells CASSRPGDPRWETQYF. Here the CDR3 DNA reads TGTGCCAGCAGCCGGCCGGGGGACCCTCGTTGGGAGACCCAGTACTTC.

This clone was recorded only once. J is TRBJ2-7 and V is TRBV6-2 or TRBV6-3, with TRBD1 identical over 9 bases. Germline CDR1 is MNHEY and CDR2 is SVGEGT. V shed 3 bases, J shed 4 bases, and the junction held 22 bases outside the gene matches. The CDR3 runs to 20 residues. The CDR3 DNA reads as TGTGCCAGCAGTTATAAGGTGCCGCGATCTCTCCGGGACAGGGAGTACGAGCAGTACTTC. As protein: CASSYKVPRSLRDREYEQYF.

This clone has only one observation. The chain uses TRBV7-9 and TRBJ1-6; 8 bases map to TRBD1. In germline, CDR1 is SEHNR, CDR2 FQNEAQ (reference sequence). With V trimmed by 3 bases and J by 15 bases, 7 bases remained unmatched. CDR3 length: 13 amino acids. CDR3 sequence reads: CASSFSTGDGLHF. DNA for the CDR3: TGTGCCAGCAGCTTTTCGACAGGGGATGGCCTCCACTTT.

Comments on this clone: An end of the junction does not agree with germline; a read error may underlie this. J is TRBJ1-4 and V is TRBV6-2 or TRBV6-3, with D uncertain. Per the germline V gene, CDR1 is MNHEY and CDR2 is SVGEGT. The CDR3 is 12 amino acids. CDR3 nucleotides: TGTGCCAGCAGCGACGACGGTGGCAGGTTCTATTTT. Protein product: CASSDDGGRFYF.

The V and J genes are TRBV5-4 and TRBJ1-6, with D tentatively TRBD1 (5 bases). Deletions cut 6 bases from V and 5 bases from J, with 12 bases between. Germline V CDR1 and CDR2: SGHNT, YYREEE (reference sequence). The CDR3 is 14 residues long. CDR3 coding DNA: TGTGCCAGCACCAGGGCAGGCAATAATTCACCCCTCCACTTT. This gives the protein CASTRAGNNSPLHF.

The rearrangement joins TRBV4-3 to TRBJ2-7, with D uncertain. The V and J ends lost 0 bases and 1 base respectively, with 10 bases between them. The CDR3 is 15 amino acids. Germline loops: CDR1 LGHNA, CDR2 YSLEER. CDR3 in amino acids: CASSQDRLGSYEQYF. The DNA for the CDR3 is TGCGCCAGCAGCCAAGATCGTCTCGGTTCCTACGAGCAGTACTTC.

CDR3 protein: CASSPTGTGATEAFF. CDR3 DNA: TGCGCCAGCAGCCCCACCGGGACAGGGGCCACTGAAGCTTTCTTT. J is TRBJ1-1 and V is TRBV4-3, with 10 bases aligning to TRBD1. This CDR3 has 15 residues. Germline V gives CDR1 LGHNA, CDR2 YSLEER. Trimming took 4 bases from V and 4 from J; bases not matched to a gene: 6.

The V gene is TRBV7-2, the J gene TRBJ1-5, with 11 positions matching TRBD1. Looked up from germline, CDR1 is SGHTA and CDR2 is FQGNSA. The CDR3 spans 15 residues. V lost 5 bases, J lost 5 bases, and 5 bases stayed unmatched. The CDR3: CASSKRGQGDQPQHF. The CDR3 nucleotides read TGTGCCAGCAGCAAAAGGGGACAGGGGGATCAGCCCCAGCATTTT.

The genes are TRBV10-1 and TRBJ2-7, with 7 bases fitting TRBD1. V was pared by 7 bases and J by 3 bases, with 12 bases of the junction left unmatched. This CDR3 region has 15 residues. Germline lookup yields CDR1 WNHNN and CDR2 SYGVQD (reference sequence). CDR3 in amino acids: CASIGPGTVFYEQYF. The CDR3 coding sequence is TGCGCCAGCATAGGTCCCGGGACAGTATTCTACGAGCAGTACTTC.

The chain's CDR3 is CASSPGGQPSGNTIYF. The CDR3 bases are TGTGCCAGCTCACCCGGCGGGCAGCCCTCTGGAAACACCATATATTTT. This chain links TRBV18 with TRBJ1-3; no clear D gene. There are 16 residues in the CDR3. CDR1 KGHSH and CDR2 LQKENI come from the germline V gene. Trimming removed 3 bases from V and 0 bases from J, with 12 bases in between. The full variable domain, completed using reference TRBV18 and TRBJ1-3, is NAGVMQNPRHLVRRRGQEARLRCSPMKGHSHVYWYRQLPEEGLKFMVYLQKENIIDESGMPKERFSAEFPKEGPSILRIQQVVRGDSAAYFCASSPGGQPSGNTIYFGEGSWLTVV.

The V and J genes are TRBV10-2 and TRBJ2-3; D is possibly TRBD2 (6 bases). This CDR3 is built from 14 residues. Trimming left V 2 bases short and J 2 bases short, with 8 bases between. Germline CDR1 reads WSHSY; CDR2 reads SAAADI. The CDR3 spells CASSERGLTDTQYF. The CDR3 coding sequence is TGCGCCAGCAGTGAGAGGGGACTCACAGATACGCAGTATTTT.

The chain couples TRBV27 to TRBJ1-6; no definite D call. This CDR3 region has 15 residues. V lost 1 base and J 10 bases, leaving 14 bases between the germline ends. Per germline, CDR1 MNHEY and CDR2 SMNVEV (reference sequence). CDR3 nucleotide sequence: TGTGCCAGCAGTTTATGGCCCCCGGCGGGGTCACCCCTCCACTTT. Translating it yields CASSLWPPAGSPLHF.

The J gene is TRBJ1-2, the V gene TRBV3-1 (or the pseudogene TRBV3-2); 7 bases are shared with TRBD1. CDR3 length: 13 residues. Unmatched junction bases numbered 7, after V lost 4 bases and J lost 8 bases. CDR1 is LGHDT and CDR2 is YNNKEL in the germline V gene (reference sequence). The CDR3 protein is CASSPRTGAGYTF. CDR3 bases: TGTGCCAGCAGCCCTCGGACAGGAGCCGGCTACACCTTC.

The rearrangement links TRBV29-1 to TRBJ1-5, with 11 bases fitting TRBD1. V trimming: 1 base; J trimming: 2 bases; junction bases outside the gene matches: 16. This CDR3 comprises 20 residues. The V gene's germline CDR1 is SQVTM and CDR2 ANQGSEA. CDR3 residues: CSVEGWNWDRGLNGNQPQHF. For the CDR3, the DNA is TGCAGCGTTGAAGGGTGGAATTGGGACAGGGGGTTAAATGGCAATCAGCCCCAGCATTTT.

The genes are TRBV12-5 and TRBJ2-3, with 13 bases identical to TRBD2. In germline, CDR1 is LGHNT, CDR2 FRNRAP. This CDR3 has 18 residues. The junction had 7 bases not matched to a gene; V was cut back by 1 base and J by 3 bases. The CDR3 bases are TGTGCTAGTGGTTTGGCACGACTAGCGGGGGGCGGGACAGATACGCAGTATTTT. The encoded protein is CASGLARLAGGGTDTQYF.

The DNA of the CDR3 is TGTGCCAGCAGCGCAAGAGACTCTGGAAACACCATATATTTT. It yields the protein CASSARDSGNTIYF. The rearrangement uses TRBV5-4 and TRBJ1-3, with no clear D. This CDR3 region has 14 residues. Germline values: CDR1 SGHNT, CDR2 YYREEE (reference sequence). V gave up 4 bases and J gave up 0 bases, with 8 bases separating them.

V and J are TRBV6-4 and TRBJ2-1; TRBD1 might be the D (6 bases). Germline values: CDR1 MRHNA, CDR2 SNTAGT. V was shortened by 4 bases and J by 1 base, with 11 bases between the two germline ends. The CDR3 is made up of 15 amino acids. The CDR3 DNA reads TGTGCCAGCAGTGTACGAGGGGGATCCTACAATGAGCAGTTCTTC. It encodes CASSVRGGSYNEQFF.

V usage is TRBV5-5 and J usage is TRBJ2-7, with D perhaps matching TRBD1 (6 bases). Trimming shortened V by 3 bases and J by 5 bases, and 15 bases separated the two germline ends. Per germline, CDR1 SGHKS and CDR2 YYEKEE (reference sequence). The CDR3 runs 14 residues. The CDR3 protein is CASSWGQGDHEQYF. The CDR3 coding sequence is TGTGCCAGCAGCTGGGGGCAGGGTGATCACGAGCAGTACTTC. The whole variable domain, filled in from reference TRBV5-5 and TRBJ2-7, reads DAGVTQSPTHLIKTRGQQVTLRCSPISGHKSVSWYQQVLGQGPQFIFQYYEKEERGRGNFPDRFSARQFPNYSSELNVNALLLGDSALYLCASSWGQGDHEQYFGPGTRLTVT.

The chain has TRBV4-2 and TRBJ1-2; no clear D gene. CDR3 length: 17 amino acids. V was cut by 1 base and J by 0 bases, with 15 bases left in between. Germline V gene sequence: CDR1 LGHNA, CDR2 YNFKEQ. DNA of the CDR3: TGTGCCAGCAGCCAAGCGTTCCGGGCCCAAGCTAACTATGGCTACACCTTC. Amino acids: CASSQAFRAQANYGYTF.

In the case of this clone: This may stem from a read error, because a much larger clone lies one nucleotide away. The chain employs TRBV12-3 or TRBV12-4 and TRBJ2-2; D is unresolved. V lost 4 bases and J 3 bases, leaving 0 bases between the germline ends. The CDR3 has 11 residues. CDR3: CASSYTGELFF. Written as DNA, the CDR3 is TGTGCCAGCAGTTACACCGGGGAGCTGTTTTTT.

The V gene is TRBV7-2, the J gene TRBJ1-5, with unresolved D. This CDR3 region has 12 residues. Germline assignment: CDR1 SGHTA and CDR2 FQGNSA. Deletions cut 4 bases from V and 4 bases from J, with 5 bases between. The CDR3 DNA follows: TGTGCCAGCAGCTCGCAAAATCAGCCCCAGCATTTT. It is translated as CASSSQNQPQHF.